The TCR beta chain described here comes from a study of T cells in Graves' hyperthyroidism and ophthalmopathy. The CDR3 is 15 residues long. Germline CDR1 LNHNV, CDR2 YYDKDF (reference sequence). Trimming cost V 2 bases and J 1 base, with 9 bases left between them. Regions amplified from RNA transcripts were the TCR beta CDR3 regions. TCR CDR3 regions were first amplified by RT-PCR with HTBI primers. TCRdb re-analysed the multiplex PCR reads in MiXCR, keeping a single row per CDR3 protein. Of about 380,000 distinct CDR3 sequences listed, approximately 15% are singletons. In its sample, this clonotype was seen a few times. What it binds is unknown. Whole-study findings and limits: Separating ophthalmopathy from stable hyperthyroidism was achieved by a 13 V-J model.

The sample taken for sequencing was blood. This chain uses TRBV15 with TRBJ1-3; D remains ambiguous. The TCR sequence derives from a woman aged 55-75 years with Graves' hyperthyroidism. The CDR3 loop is CATSRKTVSGNTIYF. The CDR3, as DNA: TGTGCCACCAGCAGAAAGACGGTGTCTGGAAACACCATATATTTT.